The 19 T cell receptor beta chains in this list originate from one sample, sequenced in a study of shared T cell receptors in the human thymus (dated by TCRdb to 2020 to 2023). The library was made by the immunoSEQ multiplex PCR assay. The table was pulled from immuneACCESS by TCRdb, which kept in-frame rearrangements only. Such tables lose some clones; where checked, under half of the loss comes from unresolved V genes, and the rest has no known cause. In this sample the table shows 550,000 to 800,000 clones, approximately 83% of which occur a single time. The ten largest clonotypes hold around 0.01% of the sample. This sample also appeared in a second study, on human thymus T cells.

Sample: thymocytes. These receptor sequences come from a girl less than two years old with a congenital heart defect. Donor details come from another sample of the same person, matched by shared clones.

The chain recombines TRBV2 with TRBJ2-7, with D possibly TRBD1 on 6 matching bases. V dropped 5 bases and J dropped 0 bases, with 17 bases sitting between them. Per the germline V gene, CDR1 is SNHLY and CDR2 is FYNNEI. CDR3 length equals 16 residues. The CDR3 region has the DNA TGTGCCAGCAGTTCCCCCCCCAGGGGTAGCTCCTACGAGCAGTACTTC. The encoded protein is CASSSPPRGSSYEQYF.

This chain joins TRBV11-3 and TRBJ1-2, with 10 bases aligning to TRBD1. The CDR3 contains 16 residues. CDR1 SGHNT and CDR2 YENEEA come from the germline V gene. V was pared by 5 bases and J by 4 bases, with 10 bases of the junction left unmatched. The CDR3 DNA is TGTGCCAGCAGCCTACTCCGGGACAGGGGACTCTATGGCTACACCTTC. Translated, it gives CASSLLRDRGLYGYTF.

The rearrangement joins TRBV5-6 to TRBJ2-1, with D hard to call. From germline, CDR1 is SGHDT and CDR2 YYEEEE. Trimming took 0 bases from V and 10 from J, leaving 11 bases between them. The CDR3 has 13 residues. This chain's CDR3 is CASSLAAGKEQFF. The DNA for the CDR3 is TGTGCCAGCAGCTTGGCAGCAGGCAAAGAGCAGTTCTTC.

This chain connects TRBV5-6 to TRBJ2-5; 8 nucleotides align to TRBD2. The end of the DNA is better explained by TRBJ2-7, so the J call may be wrong. This CDR3 has 16 residues. CDR1 and CDR2 (germline): SGHDT, YYEEEE. The CDR3 is CASSLGGRGANYEQYF. The CDR3 DNA reads TGTGCCAGCAGCTTGGGAGGGCGGGGGGCAAACTACGAGCAGTACTTC.

This rearrangement joins TRBV7-9 to TRBJ2-5, with D possibly TRBD1 on 5 matching bases. From germline, CDR1 is SEHNR and CDR2 FQNEAQ (reference sequence). The length of the CDR3 is 16 residues. Trimming removed 6 bases from V and 4 bases from J, with 21 bases in between. CDR3 amino acids: CASSPRRQLDGETQYF. The CDR3 DNA is TGTGCCAGCAGTCCCAGGAGACAGCTCGACGGAGAGACCCAGTACTTC.

V and J are TRBV7-6 and TRBJ1-1, with 9 bases fitting TRBD1. Germline lookup yields CDR1 SGHVS and CDR2 FNYEAQ. V lost 6 bases and J lost 0; bases outside the gene matches: 2. The CDR3 consists of 14 residues. CDR3 sequence (DNA): TGTGCCAGCAGGACAGGGGGTATGAACACTGAAGCTTTCTTT. Its protein is CASRTGGMNTEAFF.

J is TRBJ1-5 and V is TRBV5-6; no definite D call. The germline CDR1 and CDR2 sequences are SGHDT and YYEEEE. V gave up 5 bases and J gave up 0 bases, with 12 bases separating them. CDR3 length equals 15 residues. The CDR3 protein is CASSSRQNSNQPQHF. The CDR3 bases are TGTGCCAGCAGTAGCCGGCAAAATAGCAATCAGCCCCAGCATTTT.

V is TRBV5-4 and J is TRBJ1-2; a possible D gene is TRBD1 (5 bases). Germline-derived CDR1 and CDR2 are SGHNT and YYREEE (reference sequence). There are 14 residues in the CDR3. V dropped 2 bases and J dropped 1 base, with 9 bases sitting between them. The CDR3 sequence: CASSLGVDNYGYTF. The CDR3 coding sequence is TGTGCCAGCAGCTTAGGGGTGGATAACTATGGCTACACCTTC.

The rearrangement joins TRBV7-4 to TRBJ2-5; tentatively, D is TRBD2 (6 bases). Per germline, CDR1 SGHVT and CDR2 SQSDAQ. V was shortened by 2 bases and J by 2 bases, with 21 bases between the two germline ends. The CDR3 has 18 amino acids. The CDR3 DNA is TGTGCCAGCAGCTTAATAGGCCACACTTCGGCGGGACAAGAGACCCAGTACTTC. It encodes CASSLIGHTSAGQETQYF.

The V and J genes are TRBV10-2 and TRBJ1-2; TRBD1 is a possible D gene (5 bases). Germline V gene lookup returns CDR1 WSHSY and CDR2 SAAADI. CDR3 size: 15 residues. The germline V and J ends were trimmed by 5 bases and 6 bases, with 19 bases remaining between them. The CDR3 sequence is CASSLGGTRGNGYTF. The CDR3 DNA sequence: TGCGCCAGCAGTTTGGGGGGTACCCGGGGGAATGGCTACACCTTC.

The chain carries TRBV29-1 and TRBJ1-2; the D is unclear. Between the trimmed V and J ends, which lost 7 bases and 5 bases, there was a span of 20 bases. CDR1 and CDR2 from the germline V gene are SQVTM and ANQGSEA. The CDR3 loop spans 14 amino acids. The CDR3 region is CSADEGPLEYGYTF. Here the CDR3 DNA reads TGCAGCGCCGATGAAGGTCCTCTAGAATATGGCTACACCTTC.

Here the CDR3 DNA reads TGTGCCAGCTCATGGGGGGGGAACACTGAAGCTTTCTTT. The encoded protein is CASSWGGNTEAFF. The chain joins TRBV7-9 to TRBJ1-1; possible D gene TRBD1, 5 bases. The germline V and J ends were trimmed by 8 bases and 1 base, with 11 bases remaining between them. The CDR3 consists of 13 residues. CDR1 is SEHNR, CDR2 FQNEAQ, per germline (reference sequence).

This clone was counted between two and nine times. The chain is built from TRBV29-1 and TRBJ1-1; D is ambiguous. CDR3 length equals 15 residues. The V gene's germline CDR1 is SQVTM and CDR2 ANQGSEA. V gave up 4 bases and J gave up 1 base, with 16 bases separating them. The CDR3 nucleotides are TGCAGCGTTGTTCGGACGGGAGTTTGGAACACTGAAGCTTTCTTT. As protein: CSVVRTGVWNTEAFF.

The chain uses TRBV25-1 and TRBJ1-1; TRBD1 might be the D (6 bases). Germline CDR1 is MGHDK and CDR2 is SYGVNS. This CDR3 is 15 amino acids long. V gave up 1 base and J gave up 3 bases, with 12 bases separating them. This CDR3 is CASSESGGPDTEAFF. The CDR3 DNA is TGTGCCAGCAGTGAATCCGGGGGGCCGGACACTGAAGCTTTCTTT.

The V call is TRBV7-9, the J call TRBJ2-7; 13 bases map to TRBD2. Germline CDR1 reads SEHNR; CDR2 reads FQNEAQ (reference sequence). The CDR3 is 14 amino acids. The J segment lost 4 bases and the V segment lost 5 bases, leaving 2 bases of the junction unmatched. The CDR3 here is CASSLGLAGYEQYF. The CDR3 DNA follows: TGTGCCAGCAGCCTGGGACTAGCGGGGTACGAGCAGTACTTC.

The chain uses TRBV15 and TRBJ1-6, with D perhaps TRBD1 (6 bases). Trimming pared 1 base from V and 7 bases from J, leaving 20 bases between. Germline CDR1 LNHNV, CDR2 YYDKDF (reference sequence). The CDR3 totals 18 residues. CDR3 sequence: CATSRGGWPDRANSPLHF. CDR3 nucleotides: TGTGCCACCAGCAGAGGAGGGTGGCCGGACAGAGCAAATTCACCCCTCCACTTT.

The chain joins TRBV5-1 to TRBJ1-1, with TRBD1 matching 8 bases. Per germline, CDR1 SGHRS and CDR2 YFSETQ. The CDR3 covers 19 residues. V was clipped by 0 bases and J by 0 bases; unmatched bases: 13. The CDR3 DNA reads TGCGCCAGCAGCTTGGTAGAGGGACAGGAGGGATTATTGAACACTGAAGCTTTCTTT. Protein product: CASSLVEGQEGLLNTEAFF.

This clone came up a few times. The chain links TRBV6-1 to TRBJ2-1; 9 bases are shared with TRBD1. Looked up from germline, CDR1 is MNHNS and CDR2 is SASEGT. The CDR3 contains 15 residues. With V trimmed by 2 bases and J by 10 bases, 9 bases remained unmatched. CDR3: CASSERDRVVREQFF. The CDR3 DNA reads as TGTGCCAGCAGTGAAAGGGACAGGGTCGTTCGCGAGCAGTTCTTC.

The chain is built from TRBV7-6 and TRBJ2-3, with no clear D. Germline assignment: CDR1 SGHVS and CDR2 FNYEAQ. The CDR3 length is 13 residues. V was trimmed by 4 bases and J by 0 bases, leaving 5 bases between them. The CDR3 bases are TGTGCCAGCAGCTCTCTGAGCACAGATACGCAGTATTTT. It yields the protein CASSSLSTDTQYF.